One T cell receptor (beta chain) is described in this entry. As yet, its antigen is unknown. It was with 60 Vbeta and 13 Jbeta primers that the PCR ran. The assay was immunoSEQ multiplex PCR, and TCRdb's table has in-frame clones only and misses some. The sample records about 140,000 clones, nearly 80% being singletons. The record originates from a study of cytomegalovirus exposure and HLA in healthy donors. The study's findings and limits: The only immune exposure information that was available was CMV serostatus. What TCR beta sequences reportedly achieved was accurate prediction of HLA-A and HLA-B alleles in most subjects.

V lost 6 bases, J lost 6 bases, and 8 bases stayed unmatched. CDR3 length equals 14 residues. CDR1 is MDHEN, CDR2 SYDVKM, per germline. The clonotype was recovered from a male donor in good health and CMV-seronegative. The V and J genes are TRBV28 and TRBJ2-1; TRBD1 matches at 7 bases. Material for sequencing was PBMCs. The CDR3 DNA sequence: TGTGCCAGCAGACCGGGACAGAAGACCAATGAGCAGTTCTTC. As protein: CASRPGQKTNEQFF.